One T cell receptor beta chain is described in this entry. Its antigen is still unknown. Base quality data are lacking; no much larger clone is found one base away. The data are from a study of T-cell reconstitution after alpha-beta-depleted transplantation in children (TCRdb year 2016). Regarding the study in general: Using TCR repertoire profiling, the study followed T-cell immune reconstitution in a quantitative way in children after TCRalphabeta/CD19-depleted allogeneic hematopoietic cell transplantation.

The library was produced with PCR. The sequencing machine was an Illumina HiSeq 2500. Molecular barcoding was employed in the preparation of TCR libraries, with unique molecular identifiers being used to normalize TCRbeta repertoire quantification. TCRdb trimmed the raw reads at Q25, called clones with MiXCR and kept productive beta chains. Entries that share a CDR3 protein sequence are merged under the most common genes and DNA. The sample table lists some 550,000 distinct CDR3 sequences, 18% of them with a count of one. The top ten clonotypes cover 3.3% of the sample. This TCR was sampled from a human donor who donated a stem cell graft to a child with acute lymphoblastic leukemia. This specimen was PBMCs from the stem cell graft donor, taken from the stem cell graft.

The nucleotides read TGCAGTGCTAGAGATGGGACAACTCTTAACTCAGCCCAGCATTTT. Its protein is CSARDGTTLNSAQHF. The chain couples TRBV20-1 to TRBJ1-5; tentative D gene TRBD1, with 6 bases matching. CDR1 and CDR2 (DFQATT, SNEGSKA) derive from the germline V gene (reference sequence). From the cysteine up to the phenylalanine, the CDR3 has a length of 15 residues. The only DNA kept is the CDR3, 45 bases in frame from the first base. V drops 0 bases and J drops 11 bases, leaving 20 bases in between.